The next 20 T cell receptor beta chains were all read from a single sample in a study of T cells in Graves' hyperthyroidism and ophthalmopathy (dated by TCRdb to between 2018 and 2021). Libraries came from multiplex PCR. Data came from an Illumina HiSeq 2000. The TCR beta CDR3 regions were amplified from the RNA transcripts. For the first round of RT-PCR on the TCR CDR3, the HTBI primer set was used together with the Qiagen OneStep RT-PCR kit. In-frame beta chains were kept once TCRdb had trimmed the public reads at Q25 with fastp and called clones with MiXCR. Each entry is one CDR3 protein sequence, shown with its most common DNA and genes. This sample holds over 250,000 distinct CDR3 sequences; less than 30% were observed only once. Jointly, the top ten make up over 25% of the sample. The sequenced material came from blood. Receptor source: a man in his forties with Graves' hyperthyroidism that later progressed to Graves' ophthalmopathy.

The V and J genes are TRBV9 and TRBJ1-6; D possibly corresponds to TRBD1 (6 bases). The CDR3 consists of 17 residues. Trimming shortened V by 4 bases and J by 0 bases, and 14 bases separated the two germline ends. Germline V gene sequence: CDR1 SGDLS, CDR2 YYNGEE. The DNA of the CDR3 is TGTGCCAGCAGCTCACGACAGGAGCGCTCCTATAATTCACCCCTCCACTTT. This codes for CASSSRQERSYNSPLHF.

In its sample, this clonotype was seen many times. The V gene is TRBV20-1, the J gene TRBJ1-3; TRBD1 might be the D (6 bases). CDR3 length equals 14 residues. Germline CDR1 DFQATT, CDR2 SNEGSKA (reference sequence). V lost 5 bases and J 0 bases, leaving 11 bases between the germline ends. Here the CDR3 reads CSAAGDTSGNTIYF. The DNA for the CDR3 is TGCAGTGCTGCAGGGGACACCTCTGGAAACACCATATATTTT.

The V and J genes are TRBV20-1 and TRBJ1-1, with 7 nucleotides matching TRBD1. The V and J ends lost 8 bases and 3 bases, in that order; junction bases with no gene match: 9. The CDR3 totals 13 residues. Germline CDR1 and CDR2: DFQATT and SNEGSKA (reference sequence). The CDR3: CSRRQGGDTEAFF. Here the CDR3 DNA reads TGCAGTAGGAGGCAGGGGGGCGACACTGAAGCTTTCTTT.

This clonotype was picked up a small number of times. The chain uses TRBV6-1 and TRBJ1-1, with 9 bases fitting TRBD1. Germline assignment: CDR1 MNHNS and CDR2 SASEGT. This CDR3 contains 15 residues. J lost 5 bases, V lost 3 bases, and 7 bases had no gene match. The CDR3 sequence is CASSDRGQGGTEAFF. As DNA, the CDR3 is TGTGCCAGCAGTGACCGGGGACAGGGCGGAACTGAAGCTTTCTTT.

Many counts were recorded for this clonotype. V usage is TRBV7-9 and J usage is TRBJ2-7; D is uncertain. Germline V gene data show CDR1 as SEHNR and CDR2 as FQNEAQ (reference sequence). This CDR3 is 11 amino acids long. V was pared by 0 bases and J by 6 bases, with 3 bases between. Written as DNA, the CDR3 is TGTGCCAGCAGCTTAGCGCGCGAGCAGTACTTC. As protein: CASSLAREQYF.

This clonotype has a count of ten or more. The chain has TRBV19 and TRBJ2-2, with 9 nucleotides matching TRBD1. Trimming cost V 7 bases and J 5 bases; bases outside gene matches: 8. This CDR3 is built from 15 residues. Germline CDR1 is LNHDA and CDR2 is SQIVND (reference sequence). This CDR3 reads CASTRDRVWTGELFF. As DNA, the CDR3 is TGTGCCAGTACCAGGGACAGGGTTTGGACCGGGGAGCTGTTTTTT.

This clonotype has at least ten counts. The chain combines TRBV20-1 with TRBJ2-6; D may match TRBD1 or TRBD2 (5 bases each). Per the germline V gene, CDR1 is DFQATT and CDR2 is SNEGSKA (reference sequence). Trimming pared 1 base from V and 6 bases from J, leaving 10 bases between. The CDR3 runs 14 residues. The CDR3: CSARAGGEANVLTF. The DNA for the CDR3 is TGCAGTGCTAGAGCTGGGGGTGAGGCCAACGTCCTGACTTTC.

This clonotype was seen at least ten times. This chain uses TRBV7-8 with TRBJ2-2; D is tentatively TRBD1 or TRBD2 (5 bases each). Trimming took 6 bases from V and 7 from J, leaving 21 bases between them. The germline V gene has CDR1 SGHVS and CDR2 FQNEAQ. This CDR3 contains 16 residues. The CDR3 is CASRQTGTRSNGELFF. The CDR3 coding sequence is TGTGCCAGCAGGCAAACCGGGACGCGTTCTAACGGGGAGCTGTTTTTT.

This clonotype was observed at least ten times. The V gene is TRBV5-1, the J gene TRBJ1-1; D might be TRBD1 (6 bases). Trimming pared 4 bases from V and 1 base from J, leaving 20 bases between. Germline V lookup: CDR1 SGHRS, CDR2 YFSETQ. CDR3 size: 17 residues. The CDR3 sequence: CASSNLQGIGENTEAFF. DNA of the CDR3: TGCGCCAGCAGCAACTTACAGGGTATCGGAGAGAACACTGAAGCTTTCTTT.

This clonotype was counted a few times. The chain is built from TRBV5-4 and TRBJ1-1; D may be TRBD1 (5 bases). Trimming pared 6 bases from V and 8 bases from J, leaving 14 bases between. The germline CDR1 and CDR2 sequences are SGHNT and YYREEE (reference sequence). The CDR3 covers 12 residues. The CDR3 loop reads CASIGGGGEAFF. In DNA form, the CDR3 reads TGTGCCAGCATTGGCGGGGGAGGGGAAGCTTTCTTT.

This clonotype has at least ten counts. The chain joins TRBV6-6 to TRBJ2-7; no clear D gene. From germline, CDR1 is MNHNY and CDR2 SVGAGI (reference sequence). The CDR3 spans 13 residues. Trimming removed 4 bases from V and 2 bases from J, with 9 bases in between. CDR3 coding DNA: TGTGCCAGCAGTTTCGACTCCACCTACGAGCAGTACTTC. Its protein is CASSFDSTYEQYF.

The rearrangement links TRBV27 to TRBJ2-7; D uncertain. The germline CDR1 and CDR2 sequences are MNHEY and SMNVEV (reference sequence). The CDR3 has 14 amino acids. The ends were cut back, 3 bases at V and 6 bases at J, with 15 bases in the middle. CDR3 in DNA: TGTGCCAGCAGTTTTAAGGGCCTCCTGGGCGAGCAGTACTTC. Protein: CASSFKGLLGEQYF.

This clonotype was recorded many times. This sequence joins TRBV7-3 and TRBJ2-7; D may correspond to TRBD1 or TRBD2 (6 bases each). This CDR3 has 15 amino acids. Germline CDR1 and CDR2: SGHTA and FQGTGA. V shed 1 base and J shed 3 bases, with 13 bases lying between them. The CDR3 bases are TGTGCCAGCAGCTTAATGGGGGGACAACACTACGAGCAGTACTTC. Its protein is CASSLMGGQHYEQYF.

This clonotype has only a few counts. The CDR3 region has the DNA TGTGCCAGCTCACCACGTGAAGAAAGGGCATGGGGCTACACCTTC. Protein sequence: CASSPREERAWGYTF. The chain couples TRBV18 to TRBJ1-2; D not certain. This CDR3 has 15 amino acids. V dropped 1 base and J dropped 8 bases, with 17 bases sitting between them. In germline, CDR1 is KGHSH, CDR2 LQKENI.

This clonotype was recorded many times. Written as DNA, the CDR3 is TGCAGTGCCCTCGCTGCGTCTGGGGCCAACGTCCTGACTTTC. Protein: CSALAASGANVLTF. The chain employs TRBV20-1 and TRBJ2-6; D uncertain. Per germline, CDR1 DFQATT and CDR2 SNEGSKA (reference sequence). Trimming left V 6 bases short and J 1 base short, with 10 bases between. CDR3 length: 14 residues.

The sample holds many counts of this clonotype. The rearrangement uses TRBV24-1 and TRBJ1-2; D ambiguous. CDR1 KGHDR and CDR2 SFDVKD come from the germline V gene. This CDR3 is 16 amino acids long. Trimming removed 4 bases from V and 8 bases from J, with 22 bases in between. CDR3 region: CATSDPGRSQEGGYTF. As DNA, the CDR3 is TGTGCCACCAGTGACCCCGGCCGGTCCCAAGAAGGGGGCTACACCTTC.

This clonotype was detected a few times. The chain joins TRBV7-2 to TRBJ2-5; D is possibly TRBD2 (5 bases). Germline assignment: CDR1 SGHTA and CDR2 FQGNSA. The length of the CDR3 is 14 residues. Trimming shortened V by 3 bases and J by 5 bases, and 13 bases separated the two germline ends. The CDR3 region has the DNA TGTGCCAGCAGCTTTACCAGCGGCGTGGAGACCCAGTACTTC. It encodes CASSFTSGVETQYF. Complete variable domain (other parts from reference TRBV7-2 and TRBJ2-5): GAGVSQSPSNKVTEKGKDVELRCDPISGHTALYWYRQSLGQGLEFLIYFQGNSAPDKSGLPSDRFSAERTGGSVSTLTIQRTQQEDSAVYLCASSFTSGVETQYFGPGTRLLVL.

This clonotype appeared once. V is TRBV28 and J is TRBJ1-1; D uncertain. Germline V lookup: CDR1 MDHEN, CDR2 SYDVKM. The CDR3 length is 13 residues. Trimming shortened V by 7 bases and J by 9 bases, and 18 bases separated the two germline ends. This chain's CDR3 is CASTKWTEEKAFF. In DNA form, the CDR3 reads TGTGCCAGCACCAAATGGACCGAAGAAAAAGCTTTCTTT.

This clonotype was seen many times. V is TRBV11-2 and J is TRBJ1-1; 8 bases match TRBD1. CDR3 size: 13 residues. CDR1 and CDR2 (germline): SGHAT, FQNNGV. Germline trimming cut 5 bases from V and 6 bases from J; bases unmatched to any gene: 5. The CDR3 DNA sequence: TGTGCCAGCAGCCAGGGGGCGGGGGCTGAAGCTTTCTTT. Translated: CASSQGAGAEAFF.

In this sample, this clonotype turned up many times. V gene TRBV7-9 combines with J gene TRBJ2-5; the match to TRBD1 covers 7 bases. J was trimmed by 3 bases and V by 5 bases; bases with no gene match: 12. This CDR3 region has 16 residues. Germline V gene sequence: CDR1 SEHNR, CDR2 FQNEAQ (reference sequence). CDR3 sequence reads: CASSRPLDRVKETQYF. The CDR3 DNA follows: TGTGCCAGCAGCCGACCCTTAGACAGGGTAAAAGAGACCCAGTACTTC.